The table lists the clone carrying this T cell receptor beta chain with many counts. This entry is derived from a study of T cells after yellow fever vaccination. TCRdb reprocessed the 5' RACE reads via MiXCR and lists one record per CDR3 protein. The sample carries about 330,000 distinct CDR3 sequences, around 8.1% recorded once. The CDR3 extends over 21 amino acids. The clonotype originates from a man between 18 and 29 years old who received the YFV17D yellow fever vaccine. V and J are TRBV21-1 and TRBJ2-3; TRBD1, the table's D call, lacks a check against the DNA. TRBV21-1 is termed a pseudogene. The sample consisted of PBMCs, taken roughly 47 days after the first yellow fever vaccination. DNA for the CDR3: TGTGCCAGCAGCAAAACTATTCAAGCGGGTCAGGGGGGCGTACCCACAGATACGCAGTATTTT. Amino acids: CASSKTIQAGQGGVPTDTQYF.